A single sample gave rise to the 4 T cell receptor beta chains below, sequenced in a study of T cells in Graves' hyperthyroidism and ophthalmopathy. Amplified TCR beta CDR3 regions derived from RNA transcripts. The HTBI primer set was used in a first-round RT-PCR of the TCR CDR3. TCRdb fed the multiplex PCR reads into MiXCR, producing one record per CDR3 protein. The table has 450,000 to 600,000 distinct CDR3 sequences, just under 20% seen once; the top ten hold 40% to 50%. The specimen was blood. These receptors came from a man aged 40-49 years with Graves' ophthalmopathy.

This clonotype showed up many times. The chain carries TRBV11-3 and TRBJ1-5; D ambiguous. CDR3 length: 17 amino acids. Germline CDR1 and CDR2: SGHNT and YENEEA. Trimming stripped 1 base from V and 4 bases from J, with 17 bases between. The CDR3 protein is CASSLGIPPVGNQPQHF. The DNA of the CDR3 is TGTGCCAGCAGCTTAGGGATCCCGCCTGTTGGGAATCAGCCCCAGCATTTT.

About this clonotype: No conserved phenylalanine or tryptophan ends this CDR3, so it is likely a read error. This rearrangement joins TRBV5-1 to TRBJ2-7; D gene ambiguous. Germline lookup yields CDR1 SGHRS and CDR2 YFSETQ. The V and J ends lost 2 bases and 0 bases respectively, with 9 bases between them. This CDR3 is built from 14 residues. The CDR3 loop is CASSFGRNSYEQYL. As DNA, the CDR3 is TGCGCCAGCAGCTTCGGGCGGAACTCCTACGAGCAGTACCTC.

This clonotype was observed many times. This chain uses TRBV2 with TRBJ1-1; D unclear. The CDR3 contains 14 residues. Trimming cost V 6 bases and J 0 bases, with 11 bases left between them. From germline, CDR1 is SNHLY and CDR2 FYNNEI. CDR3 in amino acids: CASSDVIMNTEAFF. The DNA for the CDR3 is TGTGCCAGCAGCGACGTAATTATGAACACTGAAGCTTTCTTT. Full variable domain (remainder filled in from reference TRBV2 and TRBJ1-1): EPEVTQTPSHQVTQMGQEVILRCVPISNHLYFYWYRQILGQKVEFLVSFYNNEISEKSEIFDDQFSVERPDGSNFTLKIRSTKLEDSAMYFCASSDVIMNTEAFFGQGTRLTVV.

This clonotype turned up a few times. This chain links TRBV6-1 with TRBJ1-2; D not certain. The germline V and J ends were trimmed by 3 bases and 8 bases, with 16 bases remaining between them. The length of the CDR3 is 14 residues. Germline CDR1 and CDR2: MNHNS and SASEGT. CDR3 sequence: CASSDSLSPRGYTF. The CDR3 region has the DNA TGTGCCAGCAGTGATAGCCTGTCTCCTAGAGGCTACACCTTC.